These 18 T cell receptor beta chains share one sample of origin, sequenced in a study of T-cell memory formation after mild COVID-19 (dated by TCRdb to about 2021). To prepare the library, 5' RACE was applied. The listed sequencing device is Illumina NovaSeq 6000. TCRdb handled the public reads itself, with Q25 trimming in fastp and clone calling in MiXCR, and kept productive beta chains. Rows are unified per CDR3 protein, each entry keeping the most common DNA and genes. The sample records around 320,000 distinct CDR3 sequences, 14% of which are singletons. The leading ten clones occupy 21% of the sample. The specimen was PBMCs or a T cell subset sorted from them (not recorded which). The receptors originated from a man aged 18 to 30 who had mild COVID-19 (a few samples of this study predate the infection). The sample titles of this study are shuffled in the database, so cell type and time point are left out; the donor was told from shared clones.

The V call is TRBV12-3 or TRBV12-4, the J call TRBJ1-1; possibly TRBD1 for D (5 bases). CDR3 length: 13 amino acids. Deletions cut 8 bases from V and 4 bases from J, with 14 bases between. For the CDR3, the DNA is TGTGCCAGCGTCTTTGGGGGAGGCACTGAAGCTTTCTTT. Translated, it gives CASVFGGGTEAFF.

This clonotype was picked up a small number of times. The chain carries TRBV12-3 or TRBV12-4 and TRBJ2-5, with 15 bases fitting TRBD2. V lost 3 bases, J lost 4 bases, and 9 bases stayed unmatched. The CDR3 totals 18 residues. Here the CDR3 DNA reads TGTGCCAGCAGTTTTTTGGGACTAGCGGGGGGCCCGGGAGAGACCCAGTACTTC. It encodes CASSFLGLAGGPGETQYF.

The chain combines TRBV29-1 with TRBJ2-3; 10 nucleotides align to TRBD2. J lost 6 bases, V lost 6 bases, and 3 bases had no gene match. CDR1 and CDR2 (germline): SQVTM, ANQGSEA. The CDR3 runs 12 residues. The CDR3 reads CSVGLASDTQYF. The CDR3 DNA reads as TGCAGCGTGGGACTAGCGTCGGATACGCAGTATTTT.

V gene TRBV27 combines with J gene TRBJ1-2, with a possible D match to TRBD1 (5 bases). In germline, CDR1 is MNHEY, CDR2 SMNVEV (reference sequence). The CDR3 consists of 13 residues. The V end was cut by 6 bases, the J end by 0 bases, with 8 bases between. The DNA of the CDR3 is TGTGCCAGCAGACAGACAGCTAACTATGGCTACACCTTC. Amino acids: CASRQTANYGYTF.

This sequence joins TRBV20-1 and TRBJ2-2; 12 positions agree with TRBD2. With 2 bases clipped from V and 4 bases from J, the junction kept 11 bases outside the gene matches. The germline CDR1 and CDR2 sequences are DFQATT and SNEGSKA (reference sequence). The CDR3 has 18 residues. The CDR3 protein is CSARRFTSGGLGTGELFF. The CDR3 DNA reads as TGCAGTGCTAGACGCTTTACTAGCGGGGGGTTGGGCACCGGGGAGCTGTTTTTT.

This clonotype was seen more than once but under ten times. The chain links TRBV5-6 to TRBJ1-6; D gene ambiguous. The germline CDR1 and CDR2 sequences are SGHDT and YYEEEE. CDR3 length: 15 residues. The V gene lost 2 bases and the J gene lost 10 bases, with 16 bases spanning the gap. This CDR3 reads CASSFLSALGSPLHF. CDR3 in DNA: TGTGCCAGCAGCTTTCTTTCAGCCCTCGGGTCACCCCTCCACTTT.

This clonotype has a handful of counts. The chain couples TRBV29-1 to TRBJ2-1; no clear D. V was cut by 7 bases and J by 1 base, with 11 bases left in between. This CDR3 has 13 amino acids. Germline loops: CDR1 SQVTM, CDR2 ANQGSEA. CDR3 protein: CSARRGSYNEQFF. The CDR3 region has the DNA TGCAGCGCGCGTAGAGGATCCTACAATGAGCAGTTCTTC.

The CDR3 region is CASSSQGRGNQPQHF. CDR3 sequence (DNA): TGTGCCAGCAGTTCCCAGGGGAGAGGCAATCAGCCCCAGCATTTT. The chain couples TRBV7-2 to TRBJ1-5, with D perhaps TRBD1 (6 bases). Germline CDR1 reads SGHTA; CDR2 reads FQGNSA. CDR3 length: 15 residues. The V gene lost 6 bases and the J gene lost 2 bases, with 14 bases spanning the gap.

The table lists this clonotype with many counts. The V gene is TRBV5-1, the J gene TRBJ2-4; TRBD1 might be the D (6 bases). The germline V and J ends were trimmed by 0 bases and 0 bases, with 7 bases remaining between them. The CDR3 has 15 residues. The germline V gene encodes CDR1 SGHRS and CDR2 YFSETQ. The CDR3 DNA reads as TGCGCCAGCAGCTTGGGGGACACAGCCAAAAACATTCAGTACTTC. Amino acids: CASSLGDTAKNIQYF.

This clonotype was counted ten times or more. The chain carries TRBV7-9 and TRBJ2-3; D is uncertain. The CDR3 spans 15 residues. V lost 8 bases, J lost 3 bases, and 18 bases lay in between. Germline V lookup: CDR1 SEHNR, CDR2 FQNEAQ (reference sequence). The DNA for the CDR3 is TGTGCCAGCGGTCCGAGAGGTTTTGGGACAGATACGCAGTATTTT. It encodes CASGPRGFGTDTQYF.

The V call is TRBV30, the J call TRBJ1-5; D not certain. Trimming cost V 2 bases and J 5 bases, with 10 bases left between them. Germline CDR1 reads GTSNPN; CDR2 reads SVGIG (reference sequence). This CDR3 spans 13 amino acids. The CDR3 loop reads CAWSIRYDQPQHF. CDR3 DNA sequence: TGTGCCTGGAGTATCCGCTATGATCAGCCCCAGCATTTT.

The chain employs TRBV10-3 and TRBJ2-5; 14 bases agree with TRBD2. CDR3 length: 15 residues. V was pared by 6 bases and J by 5 bases, with 5 bases of the junction left unmatched. Germline lookup yields CDR1 ENHRY and CDR2 SYGVKD. Here the CDR3 DNA reads TGTGCCATCAGGGCGGGACTAGCGGGGGAGGAGACCCAGTACTTC. Translation: CAIRAGLAGEETQYF.

This clonotype has more than one count but fewer than ten. This chain joins TRBV7-6 and TRBJ2-7; 9 bases fit TRBD1. Per germline, CDR1 SGHVS and CDR2 FNYEAQ. The V segment lost 4 bases and the J segment 5 bases; nucleotides outside the gene matches: 6. This CDR3 has 14 amino acids. CDR3 bases: TGTGCCAGCAGCTGGGACACAGGGGGCAACGAGCAGTACTTC. Protein sequence: CASSWDTGGNEQYF.

The sample holds a few counts of this clonotype. The chain combines TRBV7-9 with TRBJ1-1; the match to TRBD1 covers 7 bases. The germline V gene encodes CDR1 SEHNR and CDR2 FQNEAQ (reference sequence). CDR3 length: 16 residues. V gave up 4 bases and J gave up 3 bases; unmatched junction bases: 11. CDR3 amino acids: CASSSPAGGRYTEAFF. For the CDR3, the DNA is TGTGCCAGCAGCTCTCCGGCAGGGGGACGGTACACTGAAGCTTTCTTT.

This clonotype was recorded a few times. The chain links TRBV7-2 to TRBJ2-7; D tentatively reads TRBD1 or TRBD2 (7 bases each). Germline values: CDR1 SGHTA, CDR2 FQGNSA. The length of the CDR3 is 17 residues. The V end was cut by 5 bases, the J end by 3 bases, with 23 bases between. CDR3 coding DNA: TGTGCCAGCAGCCCAGGGGGTGCGGGGGCACAAAGCTACGAGCAGTACGTC. It translates to CASSPGGAGAQSYEQYV.

This clonotype turned up a few times. This chain uses TRBV6-5 with TRBJ2-1, with D perhaps matching TRBD1 (5 bases). V was shortened by 0 bases and J by 3 bases, with 9 bases between the two germline ends. Germline-derived CDR1 and CDR2 are MNHEY and SVGAGI. This CDR3 spans 15 amino acids. CDR3 sequence reads: CASSYSDSNYNEQFF. Written as DNA, the CDR3 is TGTGCCAGCAGTTACTCTGACAGTAACTACAATGAGCAGTTCTTC.

In its sample, this clonotype was seen a few times. The genes are TRBV4-1 and TRBJ2-6, with D maybe TRBD1 (6 bases). Trimming stripped 4 bases from V and 2 bases from J, with 9 bases between. CDR3 length: 15 amino acids. From germline, CDR1 is MGHRA and CDR2 YSYEKL. This CDR3 is CASSPTGTGANVLTF. The CDR3 region has the DNA TGCGCCAGCAGCCCTACAGGGACTGGGGCCAACGTCCTGACTTTC.

V is TRBV18 and J is TRBJ1-5, with D perhaps matching TRBD1 (6 bases). The germline V and J ends were trimmed by 4 bases and 5 bases, with 18 bases remaining between them. This CDR3 comprises 16 residues. CDR1 KGHSH and CDR2 LQKENI come from the germline V gene. The CDR3 spells CASSLLPGGSDQPQHF. CDR3 DNA: TGTGCCAGCTCACTTCTCCCGGGGGGCTCGGATCAGCCCCAGCATTTT.